The present T cell receptor beta chain was sequenced within a study of T cell repertoires in cytomegalovirus infection. TCRdb fed the reads into MiXCR, producing one record per CDR3 protein. This table has 900,000 to 950,000 distinct CDR3 sequences, 30% to 40% appearing once. This clonotype has just a few counts. Its specificity is unknown. Germline loops: CDR1 MNHEY, CDR2 SMNVEV (reference sequence). The CDR3 is made up of 16 amino acids. With 0 bases clipped from V and 5 bases from J, the junction kept 6 bases outside the gene matches. The chain carries TRBV27 and TRBJ1-5, with TRBD1 matching 8 bases. The material was cultured CD8+ T cells from PBMCs, obtained from culture after CMV antigen stimulation. This TCR was sampled from a human donor in good health (CMV status not recorded). Some clones in this sample may be carry-over from other donors' samples. The CDR3: CASSLSRTGYDQPQHF. DNA of the CDR3: TGTGCCAGCAGTTTATCCAGGACAGGGTATGATCAGCCCCAGCATTTT.